This is a list of T cell receptor beta chains from one sample in a study of blood T cell repertoires in COVID-19. Generated by immunoSEQ multiplex PCR, the TCRdb table keeps only in-frame clones and is missing some. The sample has about 200,000 clones; roughly 90% are singletons. Sequences were obtained from PBMCs or T cells enriched from blood (not recorded which). These receptors all come from a woman aged 18-29 years who had recovered from COVID-19. Both conserved end residues are part of each CDR3. A D gene is named only where the DNA matches it firmly. For some rows the clone size is stated as once, few or many, or as a class when expanded; others skip it.

clone size	CDR3 length	V gene	J gene	D gene	CDR3 protein	CDR3 DNA
-	16	TRBV3-1/TRBV3-2	TRBJ1-1	-	CASSGYHRARGTEAFF	TGTGCCAGCAGCGGGTATCACAGGGCGCGAGGCACTGAAGCTTTCTTT
-	14	TRBV9	TRBJ1-1	TRBD1	CASSATGQGTEAFF	TGTGCCAGCAGCGCGACAGGGCAGGGGACTGAAGCTTTCTTT
-	15	TRBV30	TRBJ1-6	-	CAWSDGSSYNSPLHF	TGTGCCTGGAGTGACGGGAGCTCCTATAATTCACCCCTCCACTTT
once	14	TRBV6-4	TRBJ1-5	-	CASRDTVGNQPQHF	TGTGCCAGCAGAGACACAGTGGGCAATCAGCCCCAGCATTTT
-	12	TRBV7-7	TRBJ2-7	TRBD1	CASSWTGNEQYF	TGTGCCAGCAGCTGGACAGGGAACGAGCAGTACTTC
-	16	TRBV3-1/TRBV3-2	TRBJ2-1	TRBD1	CASSQGSPGGYNEQFF	TGTGCCAGCAGCCAAGGGTCCCCAGGGGGCTACAATGAGCAGTTCTTC
few	14	TRBV5-6	TRBJ1-1	TRBD1	CASSLQGAGTEAFF	TGTGCCAGCAGCCTTCAGGGGGCAGGGACTGAAGCTTTCTTT
-	12	TRBV12-3/TRBV12-4	TRBJ1-4	-	CASSLSGEKLFF	TGTGCCAGCAGTTTATCGGGGGAAAAACTGTTTTTT
-	13	TRBV11-3	TRBJ2-7	-	CASSYQGAYEQYF	TGTGCCAGCAGCTACCAGGGCGCCTACGAGCAGTACTTC
-	14	TRBV30	TRBJ1-3	-	CAWSGGDGGNTIYF	TGTGCCTGGTCGGGAGGAGACGGGGGTAACACCATATATTTT
few	15	TRBV9	TRBJ1-1	TRBD1	CASSEEDRVNTEAFF	TGTGCCAGCAGCGAAGAGGACAGGGTGAACACTGAAGCTTTCTTT
-	14	TRBV30	TRBJ1-4	TRBD1	CAWDSGQGYEKLFF	TGTGCCTGGGACTCGGGACAGGGCTATGAAAAACTGTTTTTT
-	14	TRBV19	TRBJ1-6	-	CASSIFDTNSPLHF	TGTGCCAGTAGTATTTTTGACACCAATTCACCCCTCCACTTT